Detailed here is one T cell receptor (beta chain). These data are taken from a study of blood T cell repertoires in COVID-19. Generated by immunoSEQ multiplex PCR, the TCRdb table keeps only in-frame clones and is missing some. This sample has under 80,000 clones; around 85% occur once, and the top ten carry roughly 15%. The V end was cut by 3 bases, the J end by 1 base, with 7 bases between. CDR3 length: 14 amino acids. Germline CDR1 SGHRS, CDR2 YFSETQ. Specimen: peripheral blood. The source is a human donor in a cohort sampled during active COVID-19. The chain combines TRBV5-1 with TRBJ2-2, with a possible D match to TRBD2 (6 bases). The CDR3 DNA sequence: TGCGCCAGCAGCTGGGACTTGAACACCGGGGAGCTGTTTTTT. This sequence encodes CASSWDLNTGELFF.